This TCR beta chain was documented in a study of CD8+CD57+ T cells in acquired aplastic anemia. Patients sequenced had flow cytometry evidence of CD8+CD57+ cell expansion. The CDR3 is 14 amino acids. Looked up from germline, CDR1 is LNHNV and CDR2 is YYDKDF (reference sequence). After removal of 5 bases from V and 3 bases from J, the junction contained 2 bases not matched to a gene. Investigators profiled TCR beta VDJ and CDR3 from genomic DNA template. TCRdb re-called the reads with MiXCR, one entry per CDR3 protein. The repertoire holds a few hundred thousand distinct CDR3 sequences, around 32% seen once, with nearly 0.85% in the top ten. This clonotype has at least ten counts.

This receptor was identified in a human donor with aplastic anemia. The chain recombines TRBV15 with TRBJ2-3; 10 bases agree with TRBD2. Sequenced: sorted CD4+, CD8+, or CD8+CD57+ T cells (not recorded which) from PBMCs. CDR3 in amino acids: CATSVGLATDTQYF. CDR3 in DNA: TGTGCCACCAGCGTGGGACTAGCGACAGATACGCAGTATTTT.